The 4 T cell receptor beta chains below were found in one sample sequenced in a study of shared clonotypes between healthy human individuals. This table comes from immunoSEQ multiplex PCR, and its TCRdb copy is limited to in-frame clones, with some not included. The sample includes about 2.4 million clones, 93% of them seen just once. Sequencing was done on a sample of naive CD4+ T cells from PBMCs. Documented subset: CD45RA+ positively selected. The receptors here all came from a man aged 18 to 35 in good health. Some clones in this sample may be carry-over from other donors' samples.

The CDR3, as DNA: TGTGCCAGCAGCTTAGAAGGGGGCCCAGACTACGAGCAGTACTTC. Translated, it gives CASSLEGGPDYEQYF. The chain couples TRBV11-1 to TRBJ2-7, with TRBD1 identical over 7 bases. This CDR3 region has 15 residues. Germline CDR1 reads SGHAT; CDR2 reads FQDESV (reference sequence). The J segment lost 3 bases and the V segment lost 1 base, leaving 6 bases of the junction unmatched.

The chain has TRBV4-1 and TRBJ1-2, with D tentatively TRBD1 (6 bases). Trimming removed 0 bases at V and 4 bases at J, with 9 bases between. This CDR3 has 14 amino acids. Looked up from germline, CDR1 is MGHRA and CDR2 is YSYEKL. CDR3 sequence (DNA): TGCGCCAGCAGCCAAGATGGGACACCCTATGGCTACACCTTC. This translates into CASSQDGTPYGYTF.

The V gene is TRBV5-4, the J gene TRBJ2-5, with TRBD1 matching 7 bases. This CDR3 contains 15 residues. V was clipped by 4 bases and J by 5 bases; unmatched bases: 11. Germline V gene sequence: CDR1 SGHNT, CDR2 YYREEE (reference sequence). CDR3 protein: CASSIRQGVRETQYF. CDR3 DNA: TGTGCCAGCAGCATTCGACAGGGAGTGCGGGAGACCCAGTACTTC.

Note on this clone: The same CDR3 also results from other DNA sequences found in this sample. This sequence joins TRBV7-9 and TRBJ2-5; TRBD2 is a possible D gene (5 bases). Germline lookup yields CDR1 SEHNR and CDR2 FQNEAQ (reference sequence). V dropped 1 base and J dropped 1 base, with 7 bases sitting between them. The CDR3 is 14 residues long. CDR3 amino acids: CASSLGGAQETQYF. The DNA of the CDR3 is TGTGCCAGCAGCTTAGGGGGAGCCCAAGAGACCCAGTACTTC.